These T cell receptor beta chains were read from a single sample in a study of radiotherapy plus CTLA-4 blockade in lung cancer. Repertoires were generated with immunoSEQ multiplex PCR, while TCRdb's copy carries only in-frame clones and drops some. Here the sample spans some 70,000 clones, 70% to 85% being singletons. The sample in question was peripheral blood, obtained from a patient treated with radiotherapy plus ipilimumab. Source of these receptors: a human donor with non-small cell lung cancer who had a complete response to radiotherapy plus ipilimumab. Each CDR3 is given with its conserved first and last residue. The D gene is left open where the match is weak. Expanded clones get a size class; other rows say once, few or many, or leave the size out.

TGTGCCAGCAGAACCGACAGCCAGAGATGGACCCAGTACTTC,CASRTDSQRWTQYF,14,-,-,TRBV6-5,TRBJ2-5
TGTGCCAGCAGTTATCTTACAGGGGGACGGGATGGCTACACCTTC,CASSYLTGGRDGYTF,15,-,TRBD1,TRBV6-5,TRBJ1-2
TGTGCCACCAGCAGAGGAACTTCGAGCGGCCGCTTCCGCGATGAGCAGTTCTTC,CATSRGTSSGRFRDEQFF,18,-,-,TRBV15,TRBJ2-1
TGTGCCAGCGCCCCCTCGGAAATCACAGATACGCAGTATTTT,CASAPSEITDTQYF,14,-,-,TRBV5-4,TRBJ2-3
TGTGCCATCGCTCAAGACAGGTCGCAACGAAATGAGCAGTTCTTC,CAIAQDRSQRNEQFF,15,-,-,TRBV10-3,TRBJ2-1
TGTGCCATCAGTGCAGGAGGATCACCCCTCCACTTT,CAISAGGSPLHF,12,few,-,TRBV10-3,TRBJ1-6
TGTGCCAGCAATTGGGCCCCTGATCGTCAGCAGTTCTTC,CASNWAPDRQQFF,13,once,-,TRBV2,TRBJ2-1
TGTGCCATCAGCCTGGGGGGAGCAGGTCAGTTCTTC,CAISLGGAGQFF,12,few,-,TRBV10-3,TRBJ2-1
TGCGCCAGCAGCTCCTCTAGCGTTCAGCAGTTCTTC,CASSSSSVQQFF,12,-,-,TRBV2,TRBJ2-1
TGCGCCAGCAGCCCGGACAGGGCTGGCACTGAAGCTTTCTTT,CASSPDRAGTEAFF,14,few,TRBD1,TRBV5-1,TRBJ1-1
TGTGCCAGCTCACTAAGGTCCCAACCCTCTGGAAACACCATATATTTT,CASSLRSQPSGNTIYF,16,once,-,TRBV18,TRBJ1-3
TGTGCCAGCTCACAATCGGACAGCAGTACGGATACGCAGTATTTT,CASSQSDSSTDTQYF,15,-,-,TRBV18,TRBJ2-3
TGTGCCAGCAGCTTATACAGGGGAGGGCAGCCCCAGCATTTT,CASSLYRGGQPQHF,14,-,TRBD1,TRBV5-5,TRBJ1-5
TGTGCCAGCAGCGCTAGGGACACAGGAGACATTCAGTACTTC,CASSARDTGDIQYF,14,few,-,TRBV7-8,TRBJ2-4
TGTGCCAGCTCTCTGAGTTACCCTGGGGATTCACCCCTCCACTTT,CASSLSYPGDSPLHF,15,-,-,TRBV18,TRBJ1-6
TGCGCCAGCAGTGAAGCTCAGGGTCTTGTAAACATTCAGTACTTC,CASSEAQGLVNIQYF,15,-,-,TRBV2,TRBJ2-4
TGTGCCAGCAGCTGGGACCCAGCCTACGAGCAGTACTTC,CASSWDPAYEQYF,13,once,-,TRBV7-2,TRBJ2-7
TGCGCCAGCCTAATGTGGGAAGGGGCTTTGGGACTAGCGGGCTCCCAAGAGACCCAGTACTTC,CASLMWEGALGLAGSQETQYF,21,few,TRBD2,TRBV10-2,TRBJ2-5
TGTGCCAGCAGTTACTCGGGCAGGGATGGTGAAAAACTGTTTTTT,CASSYSGRDGEKLFF,15,-,-,TRBV6-5,TRBJ1-4
TGCGCCAGCAGCGGACGGACAGGGAATTCTAACTATGGCTACACCTTC,CASSGRTGNSNYGYTF,16,-,TRBD1,TRBV5-1,TRBJ1-2
TGTGCCAGCAGCGAAGCGGGGGCGAGGGCCTACGAGCAGTACTTC,CASSEAGARAYEQYF,15,-,TRBD2,TRBV5-4,TRBJ2-7
TGTGCCAGTAGTCGTGATTTTCTTAATAATTCACCCCTCCACTTT,CASSRDFLNNSPLHF,15,-,-,TRBV19,TRBJ1-6
TGTGCCAGCAGCCAAGGGGGAAACACTGAAGCTTTCTTT,CASSQGGNTEAFF,13,-,-,TRBV7-6,TRBJ1-1
TGCGCCAGCAGCTCAAGGGCAGGGGGCGCTATAACTAATGAAAAACTGTTTTTT,CASSSRAGGAITNEKLFF,18,-,TRBD1,TRBV4-1,TRBJ1-4
TGTGCCAGCAGCCCAGGGGGACAGGGTTTGGAGACCCAGTACTTC,CASSPGGQGLETQYF,15,-,TRBD1,TRBV7-8,TRBJ2-5
TGTGCCAGCAGCTTAGGGGCCAGGCAGAACACTGAAGCTTTCTTT,CASSLGARQNTEAFF,15,few,-,TRBV7-2,TRBJ1-1
TGTGCCAGCAGACCGACGGTTAGCAATCAGCCCCAGCATTTT,CASRPTVSNQPQHF,14,-,-,TRBV27,TRBJ1-5
TGTGCCAGCAGGGCAGAGACCCAGTACTTC,CASRAETQYF,10,-,-,TRBV27,TRBJ2-5
TGCAGCGTAACCGGGACAGGGTACGAGCAGTACTTC,CSVTGTGYEQYF,12,-,TRBD1,TRBV29-1,TRBJ2-7
TGTGCCAGCAGCTTGTCTTTGGGATCAGGAAACACCATATATTTT,CASSLSLGSGNTIYF,15,once,-,TRBV11-2,TRBJ1-3
TGTGCCAGCAGCCGGGACAGAGTAGAAGAGACCCAGTACTTC,CASSRDRVEETQYF,14,-,TRBD1,TRBV7-6,TRBJ2-5
TGTGCCAGCCAAGGACAGATCAACTATGGCTACACCTTC,CASQGQINYGYTF,13,-,-,TRBV5-8,TRBJ1-2
TGTGCCAGCAGTAACAGGGAAAGGCAGCCCCAGCATTTT,CASSNRERQPQHF,13,once,-,TRBV5-6,TRBJ1-5
TGCGCCAGCAGCCAAGGTCGTACTACCCTAACAGGGGAGCTGTTTTTT,CASSQGRTTLTGELFF,16,-,-,TRBV4-3,TRBJ2-2
TGTGCCAGCTCACTGTGGGACAGTCAAAACACTGAAGCTTTCTTT,CASSLWDSQNTEAFF,15,-,TRBD1,TRBV18,TRBJ1-1
TGTGCCAGCAGCTTCCGGGATTGGGATACGCAGTATTTT,CASSFRDWDTQYF,13,-,-,TRBV7-2,TRBJ2-3
TGTGCCAGCTCACCACCGGGAAGTCGGCAGAACTATGGCTACACCTTC,CASSPPGSRQNYGYTF,16,-,-,TRBV18,TRBJ1-2
TGTGCCATCAGTGAGTCGAGACAGGGGGCGGGAGAAAAACTGTTTTTT,CAISESRQGAGEKLFF,16,-,TRBD1,TRBV10-3,TRBJ1-4
TGCGCCAGCAGCTTGGTGGGGGACCCTGAGGGGACCCAGTACTTC,CASSLVGDPEGTQYF,15,-,-,TRBV5-1,TRBJ2-5
TGTGCCAGCAGCTTAGAGTGGGGAAGCACCTACGAGCAGTACTTC,CASSLEWGSTYEQYF,15,-,-,TRBV7-8,TRBJ2-7
TGTGCCAGCTCAATAGGGAACACTGAAGCTTTCTTT,CASSIGNTEAFF,12,-,-,TRBV18,TRBJ1-1
TGTGCCAGCAGCGGACTAGCGGGAGAGACCCAGTACTTC,CASSGLAGETQYF,13,-,TRBD2,TRBV14,TRBJ2-5
TGTGCCACCAGCAGAGATCGGACAGGGGGCGCGAGAGAGCAGTACTTC,CATSRDRTGGAREQYF,16,-,TRBD1,TRBV15,TRBJ2-7
TGTGCCAGAAGCTTGGCTGGTGCGTACTATGGCTACACCTTC,CARSLAGAYYGYTF,14,-,-,TRBV5-3,TRBJ1-2
TGTGCCAGCAGCCCCCGGGACAGGGCGGACACCGGGAAGCTGTTTTTT,CASSPRDRADTGKLFF,16,-,TRBD1,TRBV11-3,TRBJ2-2
TGTGCCAGCAGCTTCCGGGGGGGCTATGGCTACACCTTC,CASSFRGGYGYTF,13,-,-,TRBV7-9,TRBJ1-2
TGTGCCAGTAGGGGGGACAGCTCCTACAATGAGCAGTTCTTC,CASRGDSSYNEQFF,14,-,TRBD1,TRBV19,TRBJ2-1
TGTGCAGAGCTAGCGGAAACAGATACGCAGTATTTT,CAELAETDTQYF,12,-,TRBD2,TRBV7-2,TRBJ2-3
TGCAGCGTTTCTGTCGTACGGGGGGTCTCCTACGAGCAGTACTTC,CSVSVVRGVSYEQYF,15,-,TRBD2,TRBV29-1,TRBJ2-7
TGTGCCAGCAGCACCGACCGACTTGGCTACACCTTC,CASSTDRLGYTF,12,few,-,TRBV7-8,TRBJ1-2
TGCGCCAGCAGCCAACTGGGACTAGCGGGAGGCCGCCCTATGTCCTACAATGAGCAGTTCTTC,CASSQLGLAGGRPMSYNEQFF,21,-,TRBD2,TRBV4-1,TRBJ2-1